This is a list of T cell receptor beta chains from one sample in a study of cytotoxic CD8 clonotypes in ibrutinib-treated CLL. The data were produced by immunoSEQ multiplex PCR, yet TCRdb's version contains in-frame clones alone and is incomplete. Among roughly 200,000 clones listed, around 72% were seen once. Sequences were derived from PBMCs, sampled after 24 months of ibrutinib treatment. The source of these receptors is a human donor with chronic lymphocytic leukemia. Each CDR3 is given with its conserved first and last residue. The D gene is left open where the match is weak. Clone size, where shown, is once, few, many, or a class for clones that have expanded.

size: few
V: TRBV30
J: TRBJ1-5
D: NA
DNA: TGTGCCTGGAGTGTTGGTCCCAATCAGCCCCAGCATTTT
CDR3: CAWSVGPNQPQHF

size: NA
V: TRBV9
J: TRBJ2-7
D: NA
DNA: TGTGCCAGCAGCGCCGGGCGGCAGGCGATCTCCTACGAGCAGTACTTC
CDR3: CASSAGRQAISYEQYF

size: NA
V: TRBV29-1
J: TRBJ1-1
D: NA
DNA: TGCAGCGTTGTCCCAGCGAACACTGAAGCTTTCTTT
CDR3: CSVVPANTEAFF

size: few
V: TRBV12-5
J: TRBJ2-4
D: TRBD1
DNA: TGTGCTAGTGGTTTGACGGGACAGGCTCTAGCCAAAAACATTCAGTACTTC
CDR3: CASGLTGQALAKNIQYF

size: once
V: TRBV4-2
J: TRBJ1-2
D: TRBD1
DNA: TGTGCCAGCAGCCAAATTACAGGGGCGGACTATGGCTACACCTTC
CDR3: CASSQITGADYGYTF

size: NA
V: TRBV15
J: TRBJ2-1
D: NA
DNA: TGTGCCACCAGCAGAGGTGCGGGCTATCACAATGAGCAGTTCTTC
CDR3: CATSRGAGYHNEQFF

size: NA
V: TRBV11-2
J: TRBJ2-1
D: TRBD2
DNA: TGTGCCAGCAGCCAACCGGGACTAGCGGGAGTTAATGAGCAGTTCTTC
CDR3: CASSQPGLAGVNEQFF

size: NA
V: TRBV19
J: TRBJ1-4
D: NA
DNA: TGTGCCAGTAGTATAGTGGGGGGACCTCCAACTAATGAAAAACTGTTTTTT
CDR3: CASSIVGGPPTNEKLFF

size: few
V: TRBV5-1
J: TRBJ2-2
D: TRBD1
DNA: TGCGCCAGCAGTCCCGGGACAGGGGGATTCACCGGGGAGCTGTTTTTT
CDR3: CASSPGTGGFTGELFF

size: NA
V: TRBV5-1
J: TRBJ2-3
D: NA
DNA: TGCGCCAGCAGCGTGTTGGGATCGAGCACAGATACGCAGTATTTT
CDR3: CASSVLGSSTDTQYF

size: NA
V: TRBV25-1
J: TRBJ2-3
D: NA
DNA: TGTGCCAGCAGTGAACGCTATCCAGATACGCAGTATTTT
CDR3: CASSERYPDTQYF

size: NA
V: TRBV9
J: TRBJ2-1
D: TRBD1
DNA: TGTGCCAGCAGCCCCGTCGGGACAGGTTCCTCCTACAATGAGCAGTTCTTC
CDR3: CASSPVGTGSSYNEQFF

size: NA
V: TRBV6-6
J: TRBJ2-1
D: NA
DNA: TGTGCCAGCAGTTACTCTGGAAAGAGCTCCTACAATGAGCAGTTCTTC
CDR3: CASSYSGKSSYNEQFF

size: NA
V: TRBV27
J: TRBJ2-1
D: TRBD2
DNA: TGTGCCAGCAGTCTGCTAGCGGCAGACAATGAGCAGTTCTTC
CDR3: CASSLLAADNEQFF

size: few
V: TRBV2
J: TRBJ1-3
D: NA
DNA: TGTGCCAGCAGGGCGGTTGGAAACACCATATATTTT
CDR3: CASRAVGNTIYF

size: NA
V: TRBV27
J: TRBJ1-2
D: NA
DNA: TGTGCCAGCAGTTTTCTTGGCCCCCGGGACCAGACCTTC
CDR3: CASSFLGPRDQTF

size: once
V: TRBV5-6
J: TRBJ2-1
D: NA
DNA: TGTGCCAGCAGCCGCAGACTGAGCTCCTACAATGAGCAGTTCTTC
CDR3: CASSRRLSSYNEQFF

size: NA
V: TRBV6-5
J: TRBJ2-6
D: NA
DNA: TGTGCCAGCAGTTCCCTTTCTGGGGCCAACGTCCTGACTTTC
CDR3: CASSSLSGANVLTF

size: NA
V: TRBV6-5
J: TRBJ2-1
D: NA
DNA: TGTGCCAGCAGTTACGGCTTTTCTTCCAATGAGCAGTTCTTC
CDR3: CASSYGFSSNEQFF

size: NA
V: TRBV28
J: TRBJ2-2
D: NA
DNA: TGTGCCAGCAGCCTGGAAATGGCCGACACCGGGGAGCTGTTTTTT
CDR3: CASSLEMADTGELFF